These 18 T cell receptor beta chains were sequenced from one sample in a study of T cells after yellow fever vaccination. Using its own MiXCR run on the 5' RACE reads, TCRdb lists one record per CDR3 protein. The sample includes 250,000 or so distinct CDR3 sequences, 6.5% to 7.5% of them seen just once. Sequencing used CD4+ T cells sorted from PBMCs, obtained on the day of the yellow fever booster vaccination. The source of these receptors is a man aged 30-40 years who received the YFV17D yellow fever vaccine.

Concerning this clonotype: It may be a read error: a sequence one base away is much more abundant. The chain employs TRBV5-1 and TRBJ2-1, with D tentatively TRBD1 or TRBD2 (6 bases each). Germline assignment: CDR1 SGHRS and CDR2 YFSETQ. The length of the CDR3 is 17 residues. The CDR3 loop reads CASSLDPGASSFNEQFF. Written as DNA, the CDR3 is TGCGCCAGCAGCTTGGATCCGGGGGCGAGCTCCTTCAATGAGCAGTTCTTC.

This clonotype was observed at least ten times. The V call is TRBV5-1, the J call TRBJ2-3, with 11 nucleotides matching TRBD2. Germline CDR1 reads SGHRS; CDR2 reads YFSETQ. The CDR3 covers 14 residues. V shed 1 base and J 5 bases; nucleotides not matched to a gene: 0. The CDR3 DNA sequence: TGCGCCAGCAGCTTGACTAGCGGGAGAGATACGCAGTATTTT. This encodes CASSLTSGRDTQYF.

In regard to this clonotype: The junction does not match germline at one end; this may be a read error. The V and J genes are TRBV5-5 and TRBJ2-7, with 8 bases fitting TRBD1. This CDR3 is 14 amino acids long. The germline gives CDR1 SGHKS, CDR2 YYEKEE (reference sequence). In DNA, the CDR3 is TGTGCCAGCAGCACCGGACAGGGTGCCTACGAGCTGTACTTC. Translated: CASSTGQGAYELYF.

This rearrangement joins TRBV7-9 to TRBJ2-1, with 8 positions matching TRBD2. The germline V gene encodes CDR1 SEHNR and CDR2 FQNEAQ (reference sequence). V lost 2 bases, J lost 9 bases, and 9 bases stayed unmatched. CDR3 size: 15 residues. CDR3 residues: CASSLIAGGVGEQFF. In DNA, the CDR3 is TGTGCCAGCAGCTTAATTGCGGGAGGTGTCGGTGAGCAGTTCTTC.

This clonotype was counted at least ten times. The CDR3 DNA reads as TGCGCCAGCAGCCCGCGGACAGGGACCAACACCGGGGAGCTGTTTTTT. Its protein is CASSPRTGTNTGELFF. The chain uses TRBV4-3 and TRBJ2-2; 8 positions match TRBD1. The V and J ends lost 4 bases and 2 bases, in that order; junction bases with no gene match: 6. The CDR3 spans 16 residues. CDR1 and CDR2 (germline): LGHNA, YSLEER.

This clonotype was seen more than once but under ten times. V is TRBV10-1 and J is TRBJ2-2; no clear D gene. The CDR3 spans 14 residues. V lost 1 base, J lost 5 bases, and 8 bases lay in between. Germline V gene data show CDR1 as WNHNN and CDR2 as SYGVQD (reference sequence). CDR3 loop: CASSEFDPTGELFF. The CDR3 region has the DNA TGCGCCAGCAGTGAGTTTGACCCAACCGGGGAGCTGTTTTTT.

This clonotype was seen a few times. The chain couples TRBV12-3 or TRBV12-4 to TRBJ2-1; TRBD2 matches at 11 bases. The CDR3 has 15 amino acids. V dropped 6 bases and J dropped 6; count of bases not matched to a gene: 7. CDR3 sequence reads: CASSQGLAEVNEQFF. The DNA for the CDR3 is TGTGCCAGCAGCCAGGGACTAGCGGAAGTCAATGAGCAGTTCTTC.

This rearrangement joins TRBV7-9 to TRBJ1-6, with 9 bases matching TRBD1. The trim removed 5 bases at V and 5 bases at J, leaving 4 bases unmatched. The CDR3 spans 15 residues. Germline values: CDR1 SEHNR, CDR2 FQNEAQ (reference sequence). The CDR3 nucleotides are TGTGCCAGCAGCCCCTGGGACAGGGATAATTCACCCCTCCACTTT. This sequence encodes CASSPWDRDNSPLHF.

There are many counts of this clonotype. The V call is TRBV7-2, the J call TRBJ2-1; D perhaps matches TRBD1 (6 bases). The V gene's germline CDR1 is SGHTA and CDR2 FQGNSA. The CDR3 has 15 residues. V gave up 2 bases and J gave up 7 bases, with 15 bases separating them. This CDR3 reads CASSLFSGRGNEQFF. The CDR3 DNA follows: TGTGCCAGCAGCTTATTTTCGGGCAGGGGAAATGAGCAGTTCTTC.

This chain connects TRBV19 to TRBJ2-7, with D perhaps matching TRBD1 or TRBD2 (6 bases each). Germline CDR1 reads LNHDA; CDR2 reads SQIVND (reference sequence). Trimming removed 8 bases at V and 3 bases at J, with 20 bases between. This CDR3 is 15 amino acids long. CDR3 sequence: CASGRTRDTSYEQYF. In DNA, the CDR3 is TGTGCCAGTGGGAGAACGCGGGACACCAGCTACGAGCAGTACTTC.

At least ten counts were recorded for this clonotype. The chain uses TRBV5-1 and TRBJ2-7; D ambiguous. Germline V gives CDR1 SGHRS, CDR2 YFSETQ. This CDR3 contains 15 residues. V was clipped by 0 bases and J by 3 bases, with 13 bases between them. The CDR3 nucleotides are TGCGCCAGCAGCTTGGAGGGCAGGACCCACTACGAGCAGTACTTC. The encoded protein is CASSLEGRTHYEQYF.

This sequence joins TRBV14 and TRBJ2-2; D remains unclear. There are 13 residues in the CDR3. Germline CDR1 SGHDN, CDR2 FVKESK. V dropped 4 bases and J dropped 6 bases, with 9 bases sitting between them. The CDR3: CASSRNPSGELFF. The CDR3 DNA reads as TGTGCCAGCAGCCGCAATCCCTCCGGGGAGCTGTTTTTT. Supplemented by reference TRBV14 and TRBJ2-2, the full variable domain reads EAGVTQFPSHSVIEKGQTVTLRCDPISGHDNLYWYRRVMGKEIKFLLHFVKESKQDESGMPNNRFLAERTGGTYSTLKVQPAELEDSGVYFCASSRNPSGELFFGEGSRLTVL.

This clonotype came up many times. The chain carries TRBV29-1 and TRBJ2-1; D unresolved. Trimming removed 8 bases at V and 7 bases at J, with 21 bases between. The CDR3 runs to 14 residues. Germline CDR1 SQVTM, CDR2 ANQGSEA. The CDR3 sequence: CSFLVPPPTNEQFF. CDR3 bases: TGCAGCTTCCTGGTCCCGCCCCCCACGAATGAGCAGTTCTTC.

This clonotype was recorded at least ten times. The chain links TRBV20-1 to TRBJ1-1; 10 nucleotides agree with TRBD1. Per the germline V gene, CDR1 is DFQATT and CDR2 is SNEGSKA (reference sequence). There are 14 residues in the CDR3. Losses at the gene ends were 6 bases for V and 2 bases for J; bases not matched to a gene: 6. Here the CDR3 DNA reads TGCAGTGCCCCGGGACAGGGGTATAACACTGAAGCTTTCTTT. Its translation: CSAPGQGYNTEAFF.

The table lists this clonotype with a few counts. V and J are TRBV5-6 and TRBJ2-3; tentative D call: TRBD1 (5 bases). The CDR3 is made up of 16 amino acids. Looked up from germline, CDR1 is SGHDT and CDR2 is YYEEEE. V was trimmed by 4 bases and J by 3 bases, leaving 18 bases between them. CDR3 bases: TGTGCCAGCAGCCGCAGGGAAATAAGTCGGACAGATACGCAGTATTTT. This sequence encodes CASSRREISRTDTQYF.

V gene TRBV6-2 or TRBV6-3 combines with J gene TRBJ2-1; D unresolved. Per germline, CDR1 MNHEY and CDR2 SVGEGT. V dropped 6 bases and J dropped 3 bases, with 6 bases sitting between them. This CDR3 is 12 amino acids long. The CDR3 loop is CASSLLYNEQFF. The CDR3 nucleotides are TGTGCCAGCAGCCTACTCTACAATGAGCAGTTCTTC.

Ten or more counts support this clonotype. The chain combines TRBV11-2 with TRBJ2-2; D possibly corresponds to TRBD2 (5 bases). The CDR3 is made up of 17 amino acids. V lost 4 bases, J lost 4 bases, and 19 bases lay in between. From germline, CDR1 is SGHAT and CDR2 FQNNGV. In nucleotides, the CDR3 is TGTGCCAGCAGCTCGCCGAGGGTGCCGCCACTCACCGGGGAGCTGTTTTTT. Its protein product is CASSSPRVPPLTGELFF.

This clonotype appeared once. A much larger clone differs by one base, so this may be a read error. The rearrangement joins TRBV6-5 to TRBJ2-3; weak D call: TRBD2 (6 bases). The germline V gene has CDR1 MNHEY and CDR2 SVGAGI. The CDR3 length is 16 residues. The CDR3 DNA is TGTGCCAGCAATTACTCGCGGCTAGCGATTGCAGATACGCAGTATTTT. This gives the protein CASNYSRLAIADTQYF.